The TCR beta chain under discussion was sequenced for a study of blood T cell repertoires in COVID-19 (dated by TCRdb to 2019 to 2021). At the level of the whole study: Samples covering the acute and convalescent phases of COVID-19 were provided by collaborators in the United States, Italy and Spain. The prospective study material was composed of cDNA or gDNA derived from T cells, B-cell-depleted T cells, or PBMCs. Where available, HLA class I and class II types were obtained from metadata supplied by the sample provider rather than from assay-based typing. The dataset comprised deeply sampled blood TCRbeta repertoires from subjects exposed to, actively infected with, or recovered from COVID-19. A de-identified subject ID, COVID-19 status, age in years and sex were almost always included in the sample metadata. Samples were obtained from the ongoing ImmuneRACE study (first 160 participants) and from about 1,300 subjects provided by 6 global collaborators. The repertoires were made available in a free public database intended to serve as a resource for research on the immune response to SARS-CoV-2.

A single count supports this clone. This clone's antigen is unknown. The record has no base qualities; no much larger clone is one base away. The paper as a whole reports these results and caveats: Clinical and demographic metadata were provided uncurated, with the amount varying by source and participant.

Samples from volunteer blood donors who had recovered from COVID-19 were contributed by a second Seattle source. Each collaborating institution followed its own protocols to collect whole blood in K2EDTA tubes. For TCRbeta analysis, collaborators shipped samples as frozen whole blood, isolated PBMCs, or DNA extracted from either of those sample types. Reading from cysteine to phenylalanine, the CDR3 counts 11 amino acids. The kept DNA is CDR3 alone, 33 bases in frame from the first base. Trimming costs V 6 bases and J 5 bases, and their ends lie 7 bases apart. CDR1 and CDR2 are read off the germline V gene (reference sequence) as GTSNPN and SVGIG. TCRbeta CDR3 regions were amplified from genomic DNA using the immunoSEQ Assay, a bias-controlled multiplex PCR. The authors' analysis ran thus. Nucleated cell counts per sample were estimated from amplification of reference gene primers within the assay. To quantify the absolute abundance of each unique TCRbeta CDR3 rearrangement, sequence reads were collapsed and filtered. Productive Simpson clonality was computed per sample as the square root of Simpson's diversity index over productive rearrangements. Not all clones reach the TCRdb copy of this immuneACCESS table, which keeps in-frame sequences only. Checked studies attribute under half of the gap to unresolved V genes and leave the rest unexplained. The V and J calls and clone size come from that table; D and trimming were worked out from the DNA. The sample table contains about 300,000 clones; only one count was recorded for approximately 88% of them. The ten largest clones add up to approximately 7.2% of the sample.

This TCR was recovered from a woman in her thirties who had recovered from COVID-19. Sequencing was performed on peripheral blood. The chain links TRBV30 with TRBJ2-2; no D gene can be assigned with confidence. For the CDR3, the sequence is CACEETGELFF. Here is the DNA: TGTGCCTGTGAGGAGACCGGGGAGCTGTTTTTT.